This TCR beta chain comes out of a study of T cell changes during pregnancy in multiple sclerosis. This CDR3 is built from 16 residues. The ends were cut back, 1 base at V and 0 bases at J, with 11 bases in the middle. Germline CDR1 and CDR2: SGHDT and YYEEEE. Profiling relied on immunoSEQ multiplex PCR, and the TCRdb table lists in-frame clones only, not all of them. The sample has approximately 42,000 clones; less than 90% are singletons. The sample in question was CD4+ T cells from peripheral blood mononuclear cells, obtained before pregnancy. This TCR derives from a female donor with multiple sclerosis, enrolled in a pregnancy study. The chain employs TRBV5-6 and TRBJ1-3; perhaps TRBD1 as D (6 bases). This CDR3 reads CASSLYRVGSGNTIYF. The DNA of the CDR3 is TGTGCCAGCAGCTTGTACAGGGTAGGCTCTGGAAACACCATATATTTT.